This is a list of T cell receptor beta chains from one sample in a study of OX40 agonist ivuxolimab in advanced cancers. TCRdb's copy holds only in-frame clones and misses some; the assay was immunoSEQ multiplex PCR. The sample shows 50,000 to 80,000 clones, 80% to 95% of them seen only once. The source material was CD4+ or CD8+ T cells sorted from blood, sampled in a trial of the OX40 agonist ivuxolimab. The receptors stem from an adult with an advanced solid tumor such as melanoma, head and neck, liver or kidney cancer. Both conserved end residues are part of each CDR3. Fields, in order: V gene, clone size, D gene, J gene, CDR3 DNA, CDR3 protein. D genes are given only for firm matches. Some rows have no size entry. The others give once, few or many, or a class for an expanded clone.

V gene: TRBV6-5
clone size: -
D gene: -
J gene: TRBJ2-3
CDR3 DNA: TGTGCCAGCAGTTACACTCCGGGCACAGATACGCAGTATTTT
CDR3 protein: CASSYTPGTDTQYF

V gene: TRBV2
clone size: -
D gene: -
J gene: TRBJ2-3
CDR3 DNA: TGTGCCAGCAGTGACCGGCAGATAACAGATACGCAGTATTTT
CDR3 protein: CASSDRQITDTQYF

V gene: TRBV18
clone size: -
D gene: TRBD1
J gene: TRBJ1-1
CDR3 DNA: TGTGCCAGCTCACCATTCAGGCCGGGACAGGCGTTGAACACTGAAGCTTTCTTT
CDR3 protein: CASSPFRPGQALNTEAFF

V gene: TRBV5-4
clone size: -
D gene: -
J gene: TRBJ1-3
CDR3 DNA: TGTGCCAGCAGCTTGGGCGGGGGGGCCAGTGGAAACACCATATATTTT
CDR3 protein: CASSLGGGASGNTIYF

V gene: TRBV5-4
clone size: -
D gene: -
J gene: TRBJ2-6
CDR3 DNA: TGTGCCAGCATCCAACCTAGGGCTGGGGCCAACGTCCTGACTTTC
CDR3 protein: CASIQPRAGANVLTF

V gene: TRBV6-5
clone size: -
D gene: -
J gene: TRBJ2-3
CDR3 DNA: TGTGCCAGCAGGGCGCAGGGAGCTAGCACAGATACGCAGTATTTT
CDR3 protein: CASRAQGASTDTQYF

V gene: TRBV7-6
clone size: -
D gene: TRBD2
J gene: TRBJ2-1
CDR3 DNA: TGTGCCAGCAGCTTAGGGCTAGCGGGTTTAGAGCAGTTCTTC
CDR3 protein: CASSLGLAGLEQFF

V gene: TRBV4-1
clone size: few
D gene: -
J gene: TRBJ2-7
CDR3 DNA: TGCGCCAGCAGCCAAGAAACGGGGGCCTACGAGCAGTACTTC
CDR3 protein: CASSQETGAYEQYF

V gene: TRBV5-4
clone size: -
D gene: TRBD2
J gene: TRBJ2-1
CDR3 DNA: TGTGCCAGCAGCCCGGGGGGGATTGCGGGAGGACACAATGAGCAGTTCTTC
CDR3 protein: CASSPGGIAGGHNEQFF

V gene: TRBV4-3
clone size: -
D gene: TRBD2
J gene: TRBJ2-7
CDR3 DNA: TGCGCCAGCAGCCAAGATTTCGGGACTAGCGACGACTACGAGCAGTACTTC
CDR3 protein: CASSQDFGTSDDYEQYF

V gene: TRBV6-5
clone size: -
D gene: TRBD1
J gene: TRBJ1-1
CDR3 DNA: TGTGCCAGCAGTTCGGCGGGACAGTGGAACACTGAAGCTTTCTTT
CDR3 protein: CASSSAGQWNTEAFF

V gene: TRBV2
clone size: -
D gene: -
J gene: TRBJ1-3
CDR3 DNA: TGTGCCGGCCTCCGTGGGAGCTCTGGAGACACCATATATTTT
CDR3 protein: CAGLRGSSGDTIYF

V gene: TRBV10-3
clone size: -
D gene: -
J gene: TRBJ1-5
CDR3 DNA: TGTGCCATCAGTGAGGGTAATGGCAATCAGCCCCAGCATTTT
CDR3 protein: CAISEGNGNQPQHF

V gene: TRBV29-1
clone size: -
D gene: -
J gene: TRBJ2-5
CDR3 DNA: TGCAGCGTCAGTCGAGGGGGGGCTGGGGAGACCCAGTACTTC
CDR3 protein: CSVSRGGAGETQYF

V gene: TRBV7-9
clone size: few
D gene: -
J gene: TRBJ2-7
CDR3 DNA: TGTGCCAGCAGCTACACATCGGGACACTACGAGCAGTACTTC
CDR3 protein: CASSYTSGHYEQYF

V gene: TRBV5-8
clone size: -
D gene: -
J gene: TRBJ2-7
CDR3 DNA: TGTGCCAGCAGCTTGGTAGGGTCGCTTTATCAGTACTTC
CDR3 protein: CASSLVGSLYQYF

V gene: TRBV6-1
clone size: -
D gene: -
J gene: TRBJ1-4
CDR3 DNA: TGTGCCAGCACGGCGGCAACTAATGAAAAACTGTTTTTT
CDR3 protein: CASTAATNEKLFF

V gene: TRBV27
clone size: -
D gene: -
J gene: TRBJ2-1
CDR3 DNA: TGTGCCAGCAGTTTAGGTGGAGTAATAGGGTACAATGAGCAGTTCTTC
CDR3 protein: CASSLGGVIGYNEQFF

V gene: TRBV7-9
clone size: -
D gene: -
J gene: TRBJ2-5
CDR3 DNA: TGTGCCAGCAGCTTAGGTGGGGGCCAAGAGACCCAGTACTTC
CDR3 protein: CASSLGGGQETQYF

V gene: TRBV25-1
clone size: -
D gene: -
J gene: TRBJ1-5
CDR3 DNA: TGTGCCAGCAGTGGGGGGGGGCAGCCCCAGCATTTT
CDR3 protein: CASSGGGQPQHF

V gene: TRBV29-1
clone size: once
D gene: -
J gene: TRBJ2-4
CDR3 DNA: TGCAGCGCTTCGGATCAAAACATTCAGTACTTC
CDR3 protein: CSASDQNIQYF

V gene: TRBV30
clone size: -
D gene: -
J gene: TRBJ1-3
CDR3 DNA: TGTGCCTGGAGTGTAGGGGGGTCTGGAGTCCTCTCTGGAAACACCATATATTTT
CDR3 protein: CAWSVGGSGVLSGNTIYF

V gene: TRBV5-1
clone size: -
D gene: -
J gene: TRBJ1-6
CDR3 DNA: TGCGCCAGCAGCTTGGACAGATCGTATAATTCACCCCTCCACTTT
CDR3 protein: CASSLDRSYNSPLHF

V gene: TRBV6-5
clone size: -
D gene: -
J gene: TRBJ2-7
CDR3 DNA: TGTGCCAGCAGACCCCTCCAGGGTCCCTACGAGCAGTACTTC
CDR3 protein: CASRPLQGPYEQYF

V gene: TRBV27
clone size: -
D gene: TRBD1
J gene: TRBJ2-3
CDR3 DNA: TGTGCCAGCAGTTTCGGGACAGGGGTAGGGACAGATACGCAGTATTTT
CDR3 protein: CASSFGTGVGTDTQYF

V gene: TRBV28
clone size: -
D gene: -
J gene: TRBJ2-7
CDR3 DNA: TGTGCCAGCAGTTTCCTCGACGAGCAGTACTTC
CDR3 protein: CASSFLDEQYF

V gene: TRBV11-3
clone size: once
D gene: TRBD2
J gene: TRBJ2-7
CDR3 DNA: TGTGCCAGCAGCTTAGTTCTAGCGGGCGAGCAGTACTTC
CDR3 protein: CASSLVLAGEQYF

V gene: TRBV16
clone size: -
D gene: -
J gene: TRBJ2-2
CDR3 DNA: TGTGCCAGCAGCCAATCCTTCAGTAACACCGGGGAGCTGTTTTTT
CDR3 protein: CASSQSFSNTGELFF

V gene: TRBV2
clone size: -
D gene: -
J gene: TRBJ2-7
CDR3 DNA: TGTGCCAGCAGTGAGGGAGACTCCCTTCCCTACGAGCAGTACTTC
CDR3 protein: CASSEGDSLPYEQYF

V gene: TRBV7-7
clone size: -
D gene: -
J gene: TRBJ2-1
CDR3 DNA: TGTGCCAGCAGCTTAGATGCAGTTAGGGGGAATGAGCAGTTCTTC
CDR3 protein: CASSLDAVRGNEQFF

V gene: TRBV12-5
clone size: -
D gene: TRBD2
J gene: TRBJ2-1
CDR3 DNA: TGTGCTAGTGGTTTGGGCCTCAGCGGGAGCCCCCAAGGGGGTGAGCAGTTCTTC
CDR3 protein: CASGLGLSGSPQGGEQFF

V gene: TRBV27
clone size: once
D gene: -
J gene: TRBJ2-6
CDR3 DNA: TGTGCCAGCAGTTTATGGGGTTCTGGGGCCAACGTCCTGACTTTC
CDR3 protein: CASSLWGSGANVLTF

V gene: TRBV5-6
clone size: -
D gene: -
J gene: TRBJ1-2
CDR3 DNA: TGTGCCAGCAGCTTGGAAGGGTGGGGCAGGTATAACTATGGCTACACCTTC
CDR3 protein: CASSLEGWGRYNYGYTF

V gene: TRBV18
clone size: -
D gene: -
J gene: TRBJ2-5
CDR3 DNA: TGTGCCAGCTCACTGCGGTCAGGGGTACGGGAGACCCAGTACTTC
CDR3 protein: CASSLRSGVRETQYF

V gene: TRBV5-8
clone size: -
D gene: TRBD1
J gene: TRBJ2-7
CDR3 DNA: TGTGCCAGCAGTCGGGACAGGGCCTACGAGCAGTACTTC
CDR3 protein: CASSRDRAYEQYF

V gene: TRBV5-5
clone size: -
D gene: TRBD2
J gene: TRBJ2-7
CDR3 DNA: TGTGCCAGCAGCAGTAGCGGGAATGCCTACGAGCAGTACTTC
CDR3 protein: CASSSSGNAYEQYF

V gene: TRBV19
clone size: -
D gene: -
J gene: TRBJ2-3
CDR3 DNA: TGTGCCAGTAGAAGAACAGATACGCAGTATTTT
CDR3 protein: CASRRTDTQYF

V gene: TRBV9
clone size: -
D gene: -
J gene: TRBJ2-2
CDR3 DNA: TGTGCCAGCAGCGTATCGAACGGGGAGCTGTTTTTT
CDR3 protein: CASSVSNGELFF

V gene: TRBV28
clone size: -
D gene: TRBD1
J gene: TRBJ1-2
CDR3 DNA: TGTGCCAGCAGTGGGGCCGGGACAGGGTCTGTTGGCTACACCTTC
CDR3 protein: CASSGAGTGSVGYTF

V gene: TRBV4-1
clone size: -
D gene: TRBD2
J gene: TRBJ2-1
CDR3 DNA: TGCGCCAGCAGCCAAGATCGGGGGGAGAGGGCCTACAATGAGCAGTTCTTC
CDR3 protein: CASSQDRGERAYNEQFF

V gene: TRBV4-1
clone size: -
D gene: -
J gene: TRBJ2-7
CDR3 DNA: TGCGCCAGCAGCCCCCCAGGACAAAGCTACGAGCAGTACTTC
CDR3 protein: CASSPPGQSYEQYF

V gene: TRBV20-1
clone size: few
D gene: -
J gene: TRBJ1-4
CDR3 DNA: TGCAGTGCAGGCCCTGAAAAACTGTTTTTT
CDR3 protein: CSAGPEKLFF

V gene: TRBV5-4
clone size: -
D gene: TRBD2
J gene: TRBJ2-1
CDR3 DNA: TGTGCCAGCAGCTCCGGACTAGCGGGAGAATATGAGCAGTTCTTC
CDR3 protein: CASSSGLAGEYEQFF

V gene: TRBV30
clone size: -
D gene: -
J gene: TRBJ1-4
CDR3 DNA: TGTGCCTGGAGTCCCGTTGAGCGAGAAAAACTGTTTTTT
CDR3 protein: CAWSPVEREKLFF

V gene: TRBV6-1
clone size: -
D gene: TRBD2
J gene: TRBJ2-7
CDR3 DNA: TGTGCCAGCAGCGCCCGACCCGGGGGGACCTACGAGCAGTACTTC
CDR3 protein: CASSARPGGTYEQYF

V gene: TRBV7-2
clone size: -
D gene: -
J gene: TRBJ2-4
CDR3 DNA: TGTGCCAGCAGCTTAGGGGTGGGCAGACAAGCCAAAAACATTCAGTACTTC
CDR3 protein: CASSLGVGRQAKNIQYF